The 24 T cell receptor beta chains below come from one sample, sequenced in a study of blood T cell repertoires in COVID-19. Generated by immunoSEQ multiplex PCR, the TCRdb table keeps only in-frame clones and is missing some. The sample lists under 200,000 clones, about 85% occurring once. Sequencing was performed on PBMCs or T cells enriched from blood (not recorded which). The source of these receptors is a woman aged 40 to 50 with acute COVID-19.

This clone was seen just once. The rearrangement joins TRBV27 to TRBJ2-1, with 8 bases fitting TRBD2. The trim removed 6 bases at V and 15 bases at J, leaving 13 bases unmatched. The CDR3 consists of 13 residues. Germline CDR1 reads MNHEY; CDR2 reads SMNVEV (reference sequence). The CDR3 nucleotides read TGTGCCAGCAGCCAGACTAGCGCACTTGTGCCGTTCTTC. As protein: CASSQTSALVPFF.

The chain links TRBV29-1 to TRBJ1-1; no definite D call. The CDR3 has 12 residues. Germline loops: CDR1 SQVTM, CDR2 ANQGSEA. V dropped 4 bases and J dropped 7 bases, with 13 bases sitting between them. The CDR3 DNA is TGCAGCGTTGGGTGGAGCGGGAATGAAGCTTTCTTT. Translation gives CSVGWSGNEAFF. Full variable domain (remainder filled in from reference TRBV29-1 and TRBJ1-1): SAVISQKPSRDICQRGTSLTIQCQVDSQVTMMFWYRQQPGQSLTLIATANQGSEATYESGFVIDKFPISRPNLTFSTLTVSNMSPEDSSIYLCSVGWSGNEAFFGQGTRLTVV.

The chain is built from TRBV19 and TRBJ2-4; possible D gene TRBD1, 5 bases. Germline V gene lookup returns CDR1 LNHDA and CDR2 SQIVND (reference sequence). Trimming left V 6 bases short and J 9 bases short, with 21 bases between. The CDR3 has 15 amino acids. The CDR3 DNA reads TGTGCCAGTAGACAGGCTGGATCCGTCCCAGTCATTCAGTACTTC. It yields the protein CASRQAGSVPVIQYF.

V is TRBV3-1 (or the pseudogene TRBV3-2) and J is TRBJ2-3, with TRBD1 as a possible D gene (5 bases). CDR1 LGHDT and CDR2 YNNKEL come from the germline V gene (reference sequence). V was clipped by 0 bases and J by 2 bases, with 9 bases between them. The CDR3 extends over 15 amino acids. CDR3 DNA sequence: TGTGCCAGCAGCCAAGAGGGCAGGGTCACAGATACGCAGTATTTT. This translates into CASSQEGRVTDTQYF.

The J gene is TRBJ1-3, the V gene TRBV29-1; 7 nucleotides line up with TRBD1. This CDR3 has 13 amino acids. Germline CDR1 reads SQVTM; CDR2 reads ANQGSEA. V shed 6 bases and J 3 bases; nucleotides not matched to a gene: 5. Here the CDR3 reads CSVAGQDGNTIYF. CDR3 nucleotide sequence: TGCAGCGTCGCCGGACAGGATGGAAACACCATATATTTT.

CDR3: CASSLKGADTQYF. CDR3 coding DNA: TGTGCCAGCAGTCTAAAGGGGGCAGATACGCAGTATTTT. The gene calls are TRBV6-5 and TRBJ2-3; D might be TRBD1 (6 bases). The CDR3 runs to 13 residues. Germline loops: CDR1 MNHEY, CDR2 SVGAGI. Trimming left V 5 bases short and J 4 bases short, with 10 bases between.

The V call is TRBV3-1 (or the pseudogene TRBV3-2), the J call TRBJ2-1; possibly TRBD2 for D (5 bases). Germline assignment: CDR1 LGHDT and CDR2 YNNKEL (reference sequence). The CDR3 is 12 amino acids. The V and J ends lost 4 bases and 7 bases respectively, with 8 bases between them. CDR3 in DNA: TGTGCCAGCAGCCCGGACTGGAATGAGCAGTTCTTC. Its translation is CASSPDWNEQFF.

This clone has just one count. V is TRBV10-3 and J is TRBJ1-6, with 7 positions matching TRBD1. The CDR3 is 18 residues long. Germline V CDR1 and CDR2: ENHRY, SYGVKD. V shed 3 bases and J 0 bases; nucleotides not matched to a gene: 8. The CDR3 spells CAISESGQLNSYNSPLHF. CDR3 DNA sequence: TGTGCCATCAGTGAATCGGGACAGCTAAACTCCTATAATTCACCCCTCCACTTT.

The chain carries TRBV7-8 and TRBJ1-5; D call uncertain. CDR3 size: 14 residues. Trimming stripped 1 base from V and 4 bases from J, with 8 bases between. Germline V gene sequence: CDR1 SGHVS, CDR2 FQNEAQ. CDR3 protein: CASSLVRRNQPQHF. The CDR3 bases are TGTGCCAGCAGCTTAGTACGGAGGAATCAGCCCCAGCATTTT. Full variable domain (missing parts from reference TRBV7-8 and TRBJ1-5): GAGVSQSPRYKVAKRGQDVALRCDPISGHVSLFWYQQALGQGPEFLTYFQNEAQLDKSGLPSDRFFAERPEGSVSTLKIQRTQQEDSAVYLCASSLVRRNQPQHFGDGTRLSIL.

The V gene is TRBV29-1, the J gene TRBJ1-2; TRBD1 matches at 8 bases. The CDR3 extends over 15 amino acids. After removal of 5 bases from V and 4 bases from J, the junction contained 12 bases not matched to a gene. Per the germline V gene, CDR1 is SQVTM and CDR2 is ANQGSEA. CDR3 in amino acids: CSVLTFGQGAYGYTF. The CDR3, as DNA: TGCAGCGTTCTAACTTTCGGACAGGGAGCCTATGGCTACACCTTC.

The V call is TRBV18, the J call TRBJ1-2; D gene unclear. The CDR3 contains 14 residues. Germline V CDR1 and CDR2: KGHSH, LQKENI. Trimming stripped 6 bases from V and 10 bases from J, with 21 bases between. This CDR3 is CASSSGGASRDYTF. CDR3 DNA: TGTGCCAGCTCCTCAGGCGGTGCCTCGAGGGACTACACCTTC.

The gene calls are TRBV3-1 (or the pseudogene TRBV3-2) and TRBJ1-1, with D possibly matching TRBD1 (5 bases). CDR1 is LGHDT, CDR2 YNNKEL, per germline (reference sequence). This CDR3 comprises 13 residues. V was pared by 1 base and J by 3 bases, with 6 bases between. The CDR3 region is CASSQGGDTEAFF. The CDR3, as DNA: TGTGCCAGCAGCCAAGGGGGGGACACTGAAGCTTTCTTT.

This chain connects TRBV5-1 to TRBJ2-2; 7 bases map to TRBD1. Germline V CDR1 and CDR2: SGHRS, YFSETQ. V shed 4 bases, J shed 0 bases, and the junction held 12 bases outside the gene matches. The CDR3 runs 18 residues. CDR3: CASSRPRTGQTNTGELFF. CDR3 in DNA: TGCGCCAGCAGCCGACCGAGAACGGGACAGACGAACACCGGGGAGCTGTTTTTT.

V and J are TRBV18 and TRBJ1-5, with TRBD1 matching over 8 bases. V gave up 5 bases and J gave up 7 bases; unmatched junction bases: 7. Germline CDR1 KGHSH, CDR2 LQKENI. CDR3 size: 14 residues. The CDR3 loop is CASSSGQGGQPQHF. DNA for the CDR3: TGTGCCAGCTCATCAGGACAGGGCGGCCAGCCCCAGCATTTT.

Remarks on this clone: The same CDR3 can be traced to other DNA sequences in this sample. V is TRBV18 and J is TRBJ1-1; tentatively, D is TRBD1 (6 bases). The CDR3 sequence is 14 residues long. Germline V gives CDR1 KGHSH, CDR2 LQKENI. The V end lost 3 bases, the J end lost 4 bases, and 12 bases lay between the germline ends. In DNA, the CDR3 is TGTGCCAGCTCACCTGGACAGCGGGGCACTGAAGCTTTCTTT. Its protein is CASSPGQRGTEAFF.

The J gene is TRBJ2-5, the V gene TRBV11-1; 9 bases fit TRBD2. The CDR3 contains 15 residues. V was clipped by 7 bases and J by 5 bases; unmatched bases: 11. From germline, CDR1 is SGHAT and CDR2 FQDESV (reference sequence). The DNA of the CDR3 is TGTGCCAGCACCTGGGGCGGGAGGGCCGAGGAGACCCAGTACTTC. Its protein is CASTWGGRAEETQYF. The variable domain in full, with the rest retrieved from reference TRBV11-1 and TRBJ2-5, is EAEVAQSPRYKITEKSQAVAFWCDPISGHATLYWYRQILGQGPELLVQFQDESVVDDSQLPKDRFSAERLKGVDSTLKIQPAELGDSAMYLCASTWGGRAEETQYFGPGTRLLVL.

This clone was detected a few times. The chain links TRBV10-3 to TRBJ2-2; 11 bases are a match to TRBD2. The CDR3 contains 15 residues. Per germline, CDR1 ENHRY and CDR2 SYGVKD. After removal of 2 bases from V and 4 bases from J, the junction contained 0 bases not matched to a gene. This CDR3 reads CAISEGTSGTGELFF. The CDR3 bases are TGTGCCATCAGTGAGGGGACTAGCGGCACCGGGGAGCTGTTTTTT.

The rearrangement uses TRBV7-9 and TRBJ1-2; D gene ambiguous. CDR1 and CDR2 (germline): SEHNR, FQNEAQ (reference sequence). The CDR3 runs to 17 residues. Between the trimmed V and J ends, which lost 5 bases and 2 bases, there was a span of 21 bases. CDR3: CASSRNFDTNANYGYTF. CDR3 DNA sequence: TGTGCCAGCAGCCGGAATTTTGACACCAACGCCAACTATGGCTACACCTTC.

This rearrangement joins TRBV30 to TRBJ1-4; the D gene is possibly TRBD1 (6 bases). The CDR3 loop spans 14 amino acids. Trimming took 4 bases from V and 4 from J, leaving 13 bases between them. Per the germline V gene, CDR1 is GTSNPN and CDR2 is SVGIG (reference sequence). The CDR3 sequence: CAWNRQEFNEKLFF. The CDR3 DNA is TGTGCCTGGAACCGACAGGAGTTTAATGAAAAACTGTTTTTT. The whole variable domain, remainder taken from reference TRBV30 and TRBJ1-4, is SQTIHQWPATLVQPVGSPLSLECTVEGTSNPNLYWYRQAAGRGLQLLFYSVGIGQISSEVPQNLSASRPQDRQFILSSKKLLLSDSGFYLCAWNRQEFNEKLFFGSGTQLSVL.

This chain uses TRBV10-1 with TRBJ1-2, with TRBD1 matching 9 bases. Germline CDR1 and CDR2: WNHNN and SYGVQD (reference sequence). This CDR3 is 14 amino acids long. The junction had 3 bases not matched to a gene; V was cut back by 5 bases and J by 2 bases. The CDR3 spells CASSPGTGNYGYTF. In DNA, the CDR3 is TGCGCCAGCAGTCCCGGGACAGGGAACTATGGCTACACCTTC.

The chain combines TRBV18 with TRBJ2-3; 7 nucleotides agree with TRBD1. The CDR3 runs 18 residues. Germline loops: CDR1 KGHSH, CDR2 LQKENI. Losses at the gene ends were 2 bases for V and 4 bases for J; bases not matched to a gene: 15. The CDR3 coding sequence is TGTGCCAGCTCACCAGGCCACCCCGGGTTCAGGGGGTCAGATACGCAGTATTTT. Its protein is CASSPGHPGFRGSDTQYF.

This rearrangement joins TRBV15 to TRBJ2-1, with D perhaps matching TRBD2 (5 bases). The CDR3 is 19 amino acids. Trimming took off 0 bases at V and 2 bases at J, with 20 bases between the two ends. Per germline, CDR1 LNHNV and CDR2 YYDKDF (reference sequence). CDR3 sequence: CATSREPPRGSDPYNEQFF. CDR3 nucleotides: TGTGCCACCAGCAGAGAGCCCCCCCGCGGGTCGGATCCCTACAATGAGCAGTTCTTC. Variable domain in full (rest from reference TRBV15 and TRBJ2-1): DAMVIQNPRYQVTQFGKPVTLSCSQTLNHNVMYWYQQKSSQAPKLLFHYYDKDFNNEADTPDNFQSRRPNTSFCFLDIRSPGLGDTAMYLCATSREPPRGSDPYNEQFFGPGTRLTVL.

The J gene is TRBJ1-3, the V gene TRBV6-2 or TRBV6-3; no definite D call. Trimming left V 3 bases short and J 4 bases short, with 4 bases between. The CDR3 loop spans 12 amino acids. Germline CDR1 and CDR2: MNHEY and SVGEGT. In DNA, the CDR3 is TGTGCCAGCAGTTATAGCGGAAACACCATATATTTT. It codes for CASSYSGNTIYF.

This sequence joins TRBV19 and TRBJ2-1; 8 bases align to TRBD2. V gave up 4 bases and J gave up 5 bases; unmatched junction bases: 10. This CDR3 has 16 amino acids. The germline gives CDR1 LNHDA, CDR2 SQIVND (reference sequence). CDR3 nucleotides: TGTGCCAGTAGTAAAAACATAGCGGGATTAAACAATGAGCAGTTCTTC. Translating it yields CASSKNIAGLNNEQFF.